What follows are 11 T cell receptor beta chains derived from one specimen sequenced in a study of post-analysis software for immune sequencing data. Incorporated into the TCR beta cDNA libraries were unique molecular identifiers, which served to reduce PCR and sequencing biases. TCRdb redid the calling of the PCR reads with MiXCR, one entry per CDR3 protein. Among 250,000 to 300,000 distinct CDR3 sequences listed, around 34% were seen once. These receptors' antigens are unknown. Study results and limitations: Five TRBV segments, TRBV5-6, TRBV5-1 and TRBV20-1 among them, were found more frequent in patients than controls.

The sequenced sample consisted of blood. All receptors derive from a girl under 18 with multiple sclerosis.

This rearrangement joins TRBV5-1 to TRBJ2-7, with a possible D match to TRBD2 (5 bases). V lost 7 bases to trimming and J lost 0 bases, with 17 bases between them. This CDR3 region has 15 residues. CDR1 SGHRS and CDR2 YFSETQ come from the germline V gene. The CDR3 loop reads CASAQRDYSSYEQYF. The CDR3 DNA reads TGCGCCAGCGCTCAGCGTGACTACAGCTCCTACGAGCAGTACTTC.

Comment on this clonotype: This could be a read error, since a much larger clone is one nucleotide away. The chain couples TRBV7-9 to TRBJ2-5, with TRBD2 matching over 7 bases. This CDR3 has 15 residues. The germline V gene encodes CDR1 SEHNR and CDR2 FQNEAQ (reference sequence). The CDR3 DNA reads as TGTGCCAGCGGCTTAGGGCTAGCGGTCCAAGAGACCCAGTACTTC. It specifies CASGLGLAVQETQYF.

As for this clonotype: It may be a read error: a sequence one base away is much more abundant. The gene calls are TRBV29-1 and TRBJ1-4, with TRBD1 identical over 8 bases. The germline gives CDR1 SQVTM, CDR2 ANQGSEA. The junction had 7 bases not matched to a gene; V was cut back by 0 bases and J by 10 bases. The CDR3 runs to 14 residues. The CDR3 DNA reads TGCAGCGTTGAAGAGCCACGAACAGGGGGAAAACTGTTTTTT. It is translated as CSVEEPRTGGKLFF.

Details on this clonotype: A single base separates this from a much larger clone, so it may be a read error. J is TRBJ2-3 and V is TRBV20-1; D uncertain. The CDR3 loop spans 15 amino acids. CDR1 DFQATT and CDR2 SNEGSKA come from the germline V gene (reference sequence). V lost 6 bases and J 1 base, leaving 17 bases between the germline ends. The CDR3 DNA sequence: TGCAGTGCCATCCCCCGTGGCGGAGGCACAGATACGCAGTATTTT. Encoded protein: CSAIPRGGGTDTQYF.

This clonotype occurred a few times. The rearrangement joins TRBV29-1 to TRBJ1-1; perhaps TRBD1 as D (6 bases). The CDR3 has 14 residues. V gave up 6 bases and J gave up 7 bases, with 21 bases separating them. Germline V gene sequence: CDR1 SQVTM, CDR2 ANQGSEA. The CDR3 DNA sequence: TGCAGCGTAGTTAGTGGGGGCGATACCGATGAAGCTTTCTTT. Its translation is CSVVSGGDTDEAFF. Drawing the rest from reference TRBV29-1 and TRBJ1-1, the complete variable domain is SAVISQKPSRDICQRGTSLTIQCQVDSQVTMMFWYRQQPGQSLTLIATANQGSEATYESGFVIDKFPISRPNLTFSTLTVSNMSPEDSSIYLCSVVSGGDTDEAFFGQGTRLTVV.

The genes are TRBV29-1 and TRBJ2-7; 16 bases agree with TRBD2. The DNA end lines up better with TRBJ2-5; the J call may be wrong. The CDR3 extends over 15 amino acids. Per germline, CDR1 SQVTM and CDR2 ANQGSEA. The CDR3, as DNA: TGCAGCGTTGTGGGACTAGCGGGAGGGGGTGAGACCCAGTACTTC. Its protein is CSVVGLAGGGETQYF.

The V call is TRBV28, the J call TRBJ1-2; 7 positions match TRBD1. The CDR3 consists of 17 residues. The trim removed 7 bases at V and 5 bases at J, leaving 19 bases unmatched. Germline CDR1 MDHEN, CDR2 SYDVKM. The CDR3 loop is CASNTGVGYSFGYGYTF. The CDR3 DNA reads TGTGCCAGCAACACAGGGGTAGGGTACAGTTTCGGGTATGGCTACACCTTC.

As DNA, the CDR3 is TGTGCCAGCAGCTTGGACACCGAAAACACCATATATTTT. Translated, it gives CASSLDTENTIYF. This chain connects TRBV7-2 to TRBJ1-3; D is perhaps TRBD1 (5 bases). Germline CDR1 is SGHTA and CDR2 is FQGNSA. The ends were cut back, 3 bases at V and 6 bases at J, with 9 bases in the middle. The CDR3 totals 13 residues.

DNA of the CDR3: TGTGCCAGCAGTTCTTTAGCGGGACGGACCACAGATACGCAGTATTTT. Its protein product is CASSSLAGRTTDTQYF. This chain joins TRBV27 and TRBJ2-3, with 8 bases fitting TRBD2. This CDR3 has 16 residues. The V gene end was trimmed by 4 bases and the J gene end by 2 bases; junction bases not matched to a gene: 8. CDR1 is MNHEY and CDR2 is SMNVEV in the germline V gene (reference sequence).

This clonotype was picked up a small number of times. At one end the junction does not follow the germline gene, possibly because of a read error. V is TRBV12-3 or TRBV12-4 and J is TRBJ2-3; possibly TRBD2 for D (7 bases). The length of the CDR3 is 17 residues. CDR3 DNA: TGTGCCGGCAGTTTAGAGGGGGGGCTGAGGGGCACAGATACGCAGTATTTT. Its protein product is CAGSLEGGLRGTDTQYF.

The rearrangement links TRBV29-1 to TRBJ2-3; 10 bases line up with TRBD1. The CDR3 is made up of 14 amino acids. Germline-derived CDR1 and CDR2 are SQVTM and ANQGSEA. The J segment lost 0 bases and the V segment lost 4 bases, leaving 1 base of the junction unmatched. CDR3 sequence reads: CSVGQGASTDTQYF. The CDR3 nucleotides are TGCAGCGTTGGACAGGGGGCCAGCACAGATACGCAGTATTTT.